The 19 T cell receptor beta chains below were found in one sample sequenced in a study of CD8+CD57+ T cells in acquired aplastic anemia (dated by TCRdb to 2016 to 2018). These reads were obtained on an Illumina HiSeq 2000. TCR beta VDJ combination and CDR3 sequence profiling used genomic DNA as the template. Clones were called with MiXCR by TCRdb after fastp trimmed the public reads at Q25, and only in-frame beta chains were retained. Rows merge per CDR3 protein into single entries with the most common DNA and genes. The sample table lists under 200,000 distinct CDR3 sequences, 40% to 60% of them with a count of one. Under 35% of the sample comes from the top ten. Flow cytometry had shown CD8+CD57+ cell expansion in the patients selected for sequencing. The source material was sorted CD4+, CD8+, or CD8+CD57+ T cells (not recorded which) from PBMCs. The source is a human donor with aplastic anemia.

The V and J genes are TRBV10-3 and TRBJ2-5; D is possibly TRBD2 (5 bases). The V end was cut by 2 bases, the J end by 5 bases, with 15 bases between. CDR1 is ENHRY and CDR2 is SYGVKD in the germline V gene. The CDR3 loop spans 15 amino acids. The CDR3 bases are TGTGCCATCAGTGAGCCCGACCAGGCGGGTGAGACCCAGTACTTC. Its protein is CAISEPDQAGETQYF.

Worth noting for this clonotype: This sequence may be a read error, since a much larger clone differs from it by one base. The V call is TRBV11-2, the J call TRBJ2-3; D is perhaps TRBD1 or TRBD2 (5 bases each). The CDR3 loop spans 15 amino acids. Trimming removed 5 bases from V and 2 bases from J, with 14 bases in between. In germline, CDR1 is SGHAT, CDR2 FQNNGV. CDR3 protein: CASSLRRGVTDTQYF. DNA of the CDR3: TGTGCCAGCAGCCTCCGACGGGGCGTCACAGATACGCAGTATTTT.

This clonotype was seen a handful of times. A much larger clone lies a single base off, so this may be a read error. The chain uses TRBV9 and TRBJ1-2; D ambiguous. Germline CDR1 reads SGDLS; CDR2 reads YYNGEE. There are 14 residues in the CDR3. The V and J ends lost 3 bases and 5 bases respectively, with 14 bases between them. The CDR3 DNA is TGTGCCAGCAGCGGGATGCCTCGACCTTATGGCTACACCTTC. It encodes CASSGMPRPYGYTF.

The sample holds many counts of this clonotype. The chain employs TRBV12-3 or TRBV12-4 and TRBJ2-1; 8 nucleotides align to TRBD2. The CDR3 is 15 residues long. Germline trimming cut 5 bases from V and 7 bases from J; bases unmatched to any gene: 10. CDR3 nucleotide sequence: TGTGCCAGCAGTAGCGGGAGTACCGAGGGGAATGAGCAGTTCTTC. Protein: CASSSGSTEGNEQFF.

This clonotype has ten or more counts. The V gene is TRBV6-4, the J gene TRBJ2-2; 10 positions agree with TRBD1. The CDR3 extends over 15 amino acids. From germline, CDR1 is MRHNA and CDR2 SNTAGT. The V gene end was trimmed by 6 bases and the J gene end by 3 bases; junction bases not matched to a gene: 4. CDR3 protein: CASRTGTGDTGELFF. CDR3 coding DNA: TGTGCCAGCAGAACCGGGACAGGGGACACCGGGGAGCTGTTTTTT.

Concerning this clonotype: Given the absence of the conserved phenylalanine or tryptophan at the CDR3 end, a read error is likely. The rearrangement links TRBV4-2 to TRBJ1-6, with 9 bases aligning to TRBD1. Germline V gene sequence: CDR1 LGHNA, CDR2 YNFKEQ. V shed 6 bases, J shed 0 bases, and the junction held 6 bases outside the gene matches. The CDR3 totals 17 residues. The CDR3, as DNA: TGTGCCAGCAGTCGTGGACAGGGGAACTCCTATAATTCACCCCTCCACCTT. Its translation: CASSRGQGNSYNSPLHL.

This clonotype turned up a few times. The V call is TRBV7-2, the J call TRBJ2-1; no clear D gene. Trimming shortened V by 1 base and J by 5 bases, and 6 bases separated the two germline ends. The germline V gene has CDR1 SGHTA and CDR2 FQGNSA. CDR3 size: 13 residues. Here the CDR3 reads CASSLGRNNEQFF. The DNA for the CDR3 is TGTGCCAGCAGCTTAGGTCGCAACAATGAGCAGTTCTTC. The whole variable domain, remainder taken from reference TRBV7-2 and TRBJ2-1, is GAGVSQSPSNKVTEKGKDVELRCDPISGHTALYWYRQSLGQGLEFLIYFQGNSAPDKSGLPSDRFSAERTGGSVSTLTIQRTQQEDSAVYLCASSLGRNNEQFFGPGTRLTVL.

This clonotype has ten or more counts. The chain combines TRBV5-6 with TRBJ1-5; D is ambiguous. From germline, CDR1 is SGHDT and CDR2 YYEEEE. V lost 2 bases and J lost 6, with 12 bases in between. The CDR3 runs to 14 residues. The CDR3 nucleotides are TGTGCCAGCAGCTTAAGTAACTTGGGTCAGCCCCAGCATTTT. Translation: CASSLSNLGQPQHF.

With regard to this clonotype: Since a much larger clone is just one base distant, this may be a read error. CDR3 residues: CASSLLVGAVTEQYF. CDR3 bases: TGTGCCAGCAGTTTACTGGTAGGGGCCGTTACCGAGCAGTACTTC. The J gene is TRBJ2-7, the V gene TRBV27, with D possibly matching TRBD1 (5 bases). CDR1 is MNHEY and CDR2 is SMNVEV in the germline V gene (reference sequence). Trimming shortened V by 2 bases and J by 6 bases, and 17 bases separated the two germline ends. This CDR3 is 15 amino acids long.

The table lists this clonotype with a few counts. One base away lies a much larger clone, so this may be a sequencing read error. The CDR3 region has the DNA TGTGCCGGCAGCTTCCAGAGGACAGGCCGAAGAAACTATGGCTACACCTTC. Its translation is CAGSFQRTGRRNYGYTF. The chain is built from TRBV11-1 and TRBJ1-2, with TRBD1 matching 7 bases. The CDR3 spans 17 residues. Germline V gene data show CDR1 as SGHAT and CDR2 as FQDESV (reference sequence).

The chain combines TRBV20-1 with TRBJ2-7; possibly TRBD1 for D (6 bases). Trimming pared 3 bases from V and 7 bases from J, leaving 22 bases between. The V gene's germline CDR1 is DFQATT and CDR2 SNEGSKA (reference sequence). CDR3 length equals 15 residues. The CDR3 coding sequence is TGCAGTGCTAGTGATAGCCTCCGAGTCCAGGGGGAGCAGTACTTC. This codes for CSASDSLRVQGEQYF.

The V gene is TRBV7-6, the J gene TRBJ1-1; maybe TRBD1 (6 bases). The ends were cut back, 5 bases at V and 0 bases at J, with 13 bases in the middle. The CDR3 loop spans 15 amino acids. Germline CDR1 and CDR2: SGHVS and FNYEAQ. DNA for the CDR3: TGTGCCAGCAGCCTGACAGGAAACGTGAACACTGAAGCTTTCTTT. It translates to CASSLTGNVNTEAFF.

This clonotype occurred many times. The genes are TRBV10-3 and TRBJ2-7, with 7 bases lining up with TRBD1. The CDR3 runs to 16 residues. In germline, CDR1 is ENHRY, CDR2 SYGVKD. With V trimmed by 3 bases and J by 2 bases, 10 bases remained unmatched. The CDR3 loop reads CAISDPRDSSPYEQYF. The CDR3 nucleotides read TGTGCCATCAGTGACCCCCGGGACAGTTCCCCCTACGAGCAGTACTTC.

The rearrangement joins TRBV29-1 to TRBJ2-7; D possibly corresponds to TRBD2 (6 bases). Germline CDR1 and CDR2: SQVTM and ANQGSEA. The CDR3 runs 13 residues. CDR3 nucleotides: TGCAGTACGACTAGTCGCCGTTACTACGAGCAGTACTTC. This sequence encodes CSTTSRRYYEQYF.

The gene calls are TRBV29-1 and TRBJ2-1; D unresolved. The CDR3 runs 11 residues. Germline CDR1 is SQVTM and CDR2 is ANQGSEA. V lost 6 bases and J lost 4, with 7 bases in between. CDR3 region: CSVGRYNEQFF. CDR3 nucleotide sequence: TGCAGCGTCGGACGTTACAATGAGCAGTTCTTC.

The chain has TRBV29-1 and TRBJ2-7, with a weak D call TRBD2 (5 bases). Germline V gene sequence: CDR1 SQVTM, CDR2 ANQGSEA. This CDR3 comprises 15 residues. Deletions cut 0 bases from V and 4 bases from J, with 16 bases between. DNA for the CDR3: TGCAGCGTTGAAGAGGGGAGCGCCTCTCGGTACGAGCAGTACTTC. Its protein is CSVEEGSASRYEQYF.

Points on this clonotype: A much larger clone lies a single base off, so this may be a read error. A read error is likely, as this CDR3 ends without the conserved phenylalanine or tryptophan. This chain uses TRBV4-2 with TRBJ1-5, with TRBD1 as a possible D gene (6 bases). Trimming shortened V by 2 bases and J by 7 bases, and 12 bases separated the two germline ends. The length of the CDR3 is 14 residues. Germline V gene lookup returns CDR1 LGHNA and CDR2 YNFKEQ. The CDR3 sequence: CASSQQTGGQPQHL. CDR3 coding DNA: TGTGCCAGCAGCCAACAGACAGGAGGGCAGCCCCAGCATCTT.

This clonotype has at least ten counts. The CDR3 spells CASSYYREHEQYF. In nucleotides, the CDR3 is TGTGCCAGCAGTTACTACAGGGAGCACGAGCAGTACTTC. V gene TRBV6-5 combines with J gene TRBJ2-7; TRBD1 might be the D (6 bases). The germline V gene encodes CDR1 MNHEY and CDR2 SVGAGI. V lost 1 base and J lost 5, with 9 bases in between. This CDR3 has 13 residues.

About this clonotype itself: Mismatch with germline at one junction end may stem from a read error. V is TRBV10-3 and J is TRBJ1-5; no firm D call. CDR1 and CDR2 (germline): ENHRY, SYGVKD. The CDR3 spans 12 residues. CDR3 in amino acids: CASSVSSFFQHF. In DNA form, the CDR3 reads TGTGCCAGCAGTGTCTCTTCGTTCTTCCAGCATTTT.